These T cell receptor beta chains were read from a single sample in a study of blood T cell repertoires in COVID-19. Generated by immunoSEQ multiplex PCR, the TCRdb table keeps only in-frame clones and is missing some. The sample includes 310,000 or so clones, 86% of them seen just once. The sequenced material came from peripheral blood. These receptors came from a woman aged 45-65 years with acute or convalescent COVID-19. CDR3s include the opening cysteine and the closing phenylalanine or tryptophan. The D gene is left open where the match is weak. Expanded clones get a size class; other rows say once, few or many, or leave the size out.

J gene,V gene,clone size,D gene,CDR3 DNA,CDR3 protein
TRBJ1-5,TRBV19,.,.,TGTGCCAGTAGGAATTGGAGAGTAAATCAGCCCCAGCATTTT,CASRNWRVNQPQHF
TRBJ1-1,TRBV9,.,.,TGTGCCAGCAGCGTAGACACCACCACGTGGGCTTTCTTT,CASSVDTTTWAFF
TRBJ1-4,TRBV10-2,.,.,TGCGCCAGCTCCGGGATAAATGAAAAACTGTTTTTT,CASSGINEKLFF
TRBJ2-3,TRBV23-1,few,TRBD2,TGCGCCAGCAGTCAACCGGGGACTAGCGGGAACAGCACAGATACGCAGTATTTT,CASSQPGTSGNSTDTQYF
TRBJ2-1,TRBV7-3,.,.,TGTGCCAGCAGCCCTACAGGCGGCCGTTACAATGAGCAGTTCTTC,CASSPTGGRYNEQFF
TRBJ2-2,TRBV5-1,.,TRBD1,TGCGCCAGCAGAGCGTCAGGGGGCGGCGGGGAGCTGTTTTTT,CASRASGGGGELFF
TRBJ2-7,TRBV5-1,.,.,TGCGCCAGCAGCTTGGAACCAGGGACTTCCTACGAGCAGTACTTC,CASSLEPGTSYEQYF
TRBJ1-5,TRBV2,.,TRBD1,TGTGCCAGCAATACCGGGACAGTTATAGGCAATCAGCCCCAGCATTTT,CASNTGTVIGNQPQHF
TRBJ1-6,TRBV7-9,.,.,TGTGCCAGCAGCCCAGGGAACTCACCCCTCCACTTT,CASSPGNSPLHF
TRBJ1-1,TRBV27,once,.,TGTGCCAGCAGTTTATCGGGGGGATGGAACACTGAAGCTTTCTTT,CASSLSGGWNTEAFF
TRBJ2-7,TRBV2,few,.,TGTGCCAGCAGGACGGAGGGCCTACAGCAGTACTTC,CASRTEGLQQYF
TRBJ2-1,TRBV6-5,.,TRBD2,TGTGCCAGCAGTTACGGAGCGGGAGTTGAGTATGAGCAGTTCTTC,CASSYGAGVEYEQFF
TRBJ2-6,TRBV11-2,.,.,TGTGCCAGCAGTCACCCTCGGGAGACAGGGTTCTGGGGGGCCAACGTCCTGACTTTC,CASSHPRETGFWGANVLTF
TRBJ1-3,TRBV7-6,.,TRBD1,TGTGCCAGCAGCTTAGCTGCAGGGGGCCTCTCTCGGGACACCATATATTTT,CASSLAAGGLSRDTIYF
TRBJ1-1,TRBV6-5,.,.,TGTGCCAGCAGTTACTCGAGAGGAACTGAAGCTTTCTTT,CASSYSRGTEAFF
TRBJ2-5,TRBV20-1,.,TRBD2,TGCAGTGCTAGTGCTAGCGGGAGGTCGGAGACCCAGTACTTC,CSASASGRSETQYF
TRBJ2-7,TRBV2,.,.,TGTGCCAGCAGTGAAGGGACAGATTCCTCCTACGAGCAGTACTTC,CASSEGTDSSYEQYF
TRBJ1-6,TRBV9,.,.,TGTGCCAGCAGCGTAGGGCAGGGAAATTCACCCCTCCACTTT,CASSVGQGNSPLHF
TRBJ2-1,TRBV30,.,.,TGTGCCTGGAGTGTGGCAGGACAGTACAATGAGCAGTTCTTC,CAWSVAGQYNEQFF
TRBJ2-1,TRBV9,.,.,TGTGCCAGCAGCGCCGGGGAGTGGGAGCAGTTCTTC,CASSAGEWEQFF
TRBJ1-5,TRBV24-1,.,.,TGTGCCTCCCAAGCGGGGGGCAATCAGCCCCAGCATTTT,CASQAGGNQPQHF
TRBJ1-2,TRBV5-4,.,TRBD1,TGTGCCAGCAGCACCAACAGGGGAGAGGACTATGGCTACACCTTC,CASSTNRGEDYGYTF
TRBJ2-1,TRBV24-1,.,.,TGTGCCACCAGTGATTCATACTCCCTGGATGAGCAGTTCTTC,CATSDSYSLDEQFF
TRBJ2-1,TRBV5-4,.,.,TGTGCCAGCAGCTTCCCGGTTAGCTCCTACAATGAGCAGTTCTTC,CASSFPVSSYNEQFF
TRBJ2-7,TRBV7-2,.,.,TGTGCCAGCAGCCCTCGGAAGCGACCCTACGAGCAGTACTTC,CASSPRKRPYEQYF
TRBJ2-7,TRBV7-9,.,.,TGTGCCAGCAGCTCCCAGGGGTTGGACGAGCAGTACTTC,CASSSQGLDEQYF
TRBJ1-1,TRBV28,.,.,TGTGCCAACCAGGACAGCCTTGGGGACACTGAAGCTTTCTTT,CANQDSLGDTEAFF
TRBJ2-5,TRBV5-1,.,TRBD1,TGCGCCAGCAGCCGGACAGGGGGCGTCGAGACCCAGTACTTC,CASSRTGGVETQYF
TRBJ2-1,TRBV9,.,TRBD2,TGTGCCAGCAGCTCACGACTAGCTGGTGAGCAGTTCTTC,CASSSRLAGEQFF
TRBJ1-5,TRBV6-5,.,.,TGTGCCAGCAGCGCAGAAAATCAGCCCCAGCATTTT,CASSAENQPQHF
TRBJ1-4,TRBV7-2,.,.,TGTGCCAGCAGCTTATTCTCAACTAATGAAAAACTGTTTTTT,CASSLFSTNEKLFF
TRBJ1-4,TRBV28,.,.,TGTGCCAGCAGTCCGAGGTCGTGGCGGGAGGATGAAAAACTGTTTTTT,CASSPRSWREDEKLFF
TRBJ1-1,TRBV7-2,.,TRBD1,TGTGCCAGCAGCTACTACAGGGGAGGGAACACTGAAGCTTTCTTT,CASSYYRGGNTEAFF
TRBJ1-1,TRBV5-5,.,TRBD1,TGTGCCAGCAGCTTGGTGGGACAGGGAATGAACACTGAAGCTTTCTTT,CASSLVGQGMNTEAFF
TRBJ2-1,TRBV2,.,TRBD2,TGTGCCAGCAGTGGGTGGACTAGCGTGGATGAGCAGTTCTTC,CASSGWTSVDEQFF
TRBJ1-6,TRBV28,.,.,TGTGCCAGCAGTTTTCCGGCACCCCTCCACTTT,CASSFPAPLHF
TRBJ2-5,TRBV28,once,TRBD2,TGTGCCAGCAGTCAGCGGACTAGCGGGAATCTGGAGACCCAGTACTTC,CASSQRTSGNLETQYF
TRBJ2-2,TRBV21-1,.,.,TGTGCCAGCAGCAAGCGAGCGGATATAACCGGGGAGCTGTTTTTT,CASSKRADITGELFF
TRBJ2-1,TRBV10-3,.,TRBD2,TGTGCCATCAGTGCCCCCCGGCGGGAGGTCCCCAACAATGAGCAGTTCTTC,CAISAPRREVPNNEQFF
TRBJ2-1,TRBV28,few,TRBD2,TGTGCCAGCAGTTTAGCGGGAGGGTCCTACAATGAGCAGTTCTTC,CASSLAGGSYNEQFF
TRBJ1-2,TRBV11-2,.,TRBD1,TGTGCCAGCAGCTCTAGACAGGGGAAGTTGGGGTACACCTTC,CASSSRQGKLGYTF